This T cell receptor (beta chain) originates from a study of OX40 agonist ivuxolimab in advanced cancers. Study information: Given to patients was ivuxolimab, an agonistic anti-OX40 (CD134) antibody. Dosing consisted of intravenous ivuxolimab at 0.01 to 10 mg/kg every 2 weeks. General study results and limits: Expanded clones were, on average, more numerous among CD8+ T cells than CD4+.

Method: immunoSEQ multiplex PCR; TCRdb's copy keeps in-frame clones and lacks some. The sample carries tens of thousands of clones, 80% recorded once. Comment on this clone: Its antigen remains unidentified.

Individuals having autoimmune disease history or systemic immunosuppression were not enrolled. The CDR3 is 14 residues long. Germline V gene data show CDR1 as LNHDA and CDR2 as SQIVND (reference sequence). After removal of 5 bases from V and 2 bases from J, the junction contained 6 bases not matched to a gene. Sequencing was performed on CD4+ or CD8+ T cells sorted from blood, taken in a trial of the OX40 agonist ivuxolimab. The TCR sequence derives from an adult with an advanced solid tumor such as melanoma, head and neck, liver or kidney cancer. The rearrangement uses TRBV19 and TRBJ2-7; 7 bases fit TRBD2. The CDR3 loop is CASSRSSGAYEQYF. The DNA of the CDR3 is TGTGCCAGTAGTCGGTCTAGCGGAGCCTACGAGCAGTACTTC.